This TCR beta chain was identified during a study of Ad26.COV2.S vaccination and SARS-CoV-2 variants (dated by TCRdb to the early 2020s). At the level of the whole study: Vaccine-arm donors came from COV1001, a multicentre, randomized, double-blind, placebo-controlled phase I-IIa trial of Ad26.COV2.S in healthy adults. Ad26.COV2.S was given intramuscularly at 5x10^10 or 1x10^11 viral particles, as a single shot or as two shots 56 days apart. Sequencing of the TCRbeta repertoire served to evaluate the specificity and breadth of SARS-CoV-2-reactive T cell receptors following Ad26.COV2.S vaccination. The TCR-sequenced set comprised about 32 samples: around 20 Ad26.COV2.S vaccine recipients, 5 placebo recipients and 8 SARS-CoV-2 convalescent individuals. Trial participants were randomized into five groups of five: low-dose or high-dose Ad26.COV2.S given once or twice, or placebo on both occasions. Blinding of investigators to trial group allocation was maintained during experiments and outcome assessment.

As concerns this clone: The antigen it recognizes is unknown. Base qualities are not recorded, but no much larger clone differs from it by a single base.

The research as a whole found: Higher spike-specific TCR breadth was observed in Ad26.COV2.S recipients than in placebo recipients (P = 0.0014). Vaccine and placebo recipients had similar non-spike TCR breadth, a finding consistent with the vaccine containing only spike. The authors noted that total T cell responses may have been underestimated by the TCR breadth and depth analyses. The study was not powered for comparison of responses between vaccine doses or regimens. After vaccination, spike-specific CD8+ and CD4+ T cell responses were reported to show substantial breadth.

V is shortened by 3 bases, J by 11 bases, and the region joining them spans 20 bases. Measured from the cysteine to the phenylalanine, the CDR3 is 14 residues long. The entry retains the CDR3 DNA only, 42 bases that are in frame from base 1. CDR1 and CDR2, per the germline V gene, are SGHDT and YYEEEE. The treatment or condition label on this specimen signifies: 15 to 20 received Ad26.COV2.S at low or high dose, single or two shots; five or six received placebo; per-sample allocation not given. Repertoires of vaccine and placebo recipients were sequenced from samples collected on day 63 after the first injection. In Cohort 1b, 25 or so adults aged 18-55 years were enrolled at a single site in Boston, USA, between 29 July and 7 August 2020. Ad26.COV2.S was a replication-incompetent adenovirus type 26 vector expressing a prefusion-stabilized SARS-CoV-2 spike protein from the original Wuhan strain.

TCRbeta CDR3 regions were sequenced with the immunoSEQ Assay. After extraction, genomic DNA underwent amplification by bias-controlled multiplex PCR, followed by high-throughput sequencing. The paper's data handling went like this. To quantify the absolute abundance of every unique TCRbeta CDR3 region, sequences were collapsed and filtered. Usable DNA was measured by amplifying reference genes present in all nucleated cells, and TCRbeta template counts were normalized to that usable DNA to estimate T cell fraction. Repertoire TCRs were annotated as SARS-CoV-2-specific when V gene, CDR3 amino acid sequence and J gene were exactly matched to a known reactive TCR set. MIRA supplied the reference SARS-CoV-2 TCR set, which was filtered for enrichment in COVID-19-positive ImmuneCODE repertoires so that public or cross-reactive TCRs were removed. Using the MIRA antigens, annotated TCRs were further analysed by specific ORF or by position within an ORF. Breadth was defined as annotated unique rearrangements over total unique productive rearrangements; depth was the summed frequency of those rearrangements. Two-sided Wilcoxon rank-sum tests were applied when comparing TCR breadth between groups. TCRdb retrieved this table from immuneACCESS and kept in-frame rearrangements only. Not all clones are present; in checked studies, unresolved V genes account for under half, and no reason is known for the remainder. V, J and clone size are those of that table, while D and trimming were read from the DNA. For this sample there are about 400,000 clones; 83% appear just once. The leading ten clones occupy approximately 7% of the sample.

The TCR originated in a person between 18 and 59 years old who received the Ad26.COV2.S COVID-19 vaccine or a placebo. The receptor chain draws on TRBV5-6 and TRBJ1-1; no D gene is confidently identified. The material was peripheral blood, obtained in a trial of Ad26.COV2.S vaccine versus placebo. The DNA is as follows: TGTGCCAGCAGCTCCAACAGCGCTCCCCTGGGGGCTTTCTTT. Its product reads: CASSSNSAPLGAFF.